A selection of T cell receptor beta chains follows, all from one sample in a study of CDR3 diversity in severe acne. From the PCR reads, TCRdb called clonotypes with MiXCR, one entry per CDR3 protein. The repertoire has some 90,000 distinct CDR3 sequences, about 49% of them found once; the top ten carry around a tenth. Sequencing was carried out using blood. The source is a male donor with severe acne vulgaris. Both conserved end residues are part of each CDR3. The order of the fields is CDR3 protein, CDR3 DNA, V gene, J gene, clone size, D gene. D genes are given only for firm matches. Size values are once, few and many counts, or a class for expanded clones, and some rows have none.

cdr3_aa: CASSPGDEQYF; cdr3_nt: TGTGCCAGCAGCCCTGGGGACGAGCAGTACTTC; v_call: TRBV7-3; j_call: TRBJ2-7; clone_size: NA; d_call: NA
cdr3_aa: CASSGTASVEKLFF; cdr3_nt: TGTGCCAGCAGTGGTACGGCCTCAGTTGAAAAACTGTTTTTT; v_call: TRBV2; j_call: TRBJ1-4; clone_size: NA; d_call: NA
cdr3_aa: CASAITAPQLGKTQYF; cdr3_nt: TGTGCCAGCGCTATCACGGCGCCCCAACTAGGGAAGACCCAGTACTTC; v_call: TRBV5-5; j_call: TRBJ2-5; clone_size: NA; d_call: NA
cdr3_aa: CASSFSRDHGYTF; cdr3_nt: TGTGCCAGCAGCTTTTCCAGGGACCATGGCTACACCTTC; v_call: TRBV7-2; j_call: TRBJ1-2; clone_size: NA; d_call: NA
cdr3_aa: CSARDGAGETQYF; cdr3_nt: TGCAGTGCTAGGGACGGGGCGGGAGAGACCCAGTACTTC; v_call: TRBV20-1; j_call: TRBJ2-5; clone_size: NA; d_call: NA
cdr3_aa: CASSSQGVGPEAFF; cdr3_nt: TGTGCCAGCAGCTCACAGGGTGTGGGCCCTGAAGCTTTCTTT; v_call: TRBV7-9; j_call: TRBJ1-1; clone_size: many; d_call: NA
cdr3_aa: CASSLGTGTYEQYF; cdr3_nt: TGTGCCAGCAGCCTCGGGACAGGGACCTACGAGCAGTACTTC; v_call: TRBV7-3; j_call: TRBJ2-7; clone_size: few; d_call: TRBD1
cdr3_aa: CASSPRGLAGYEQFF; cdr3_nt: TGCGCCAGCAGCCCCCGGGGACTAGCGGGATATGAGCAGTTCTTC; v_call: TRBV5-1; j_call: TRBJ2-1; clone_size: NA; d_call: TRBD2
cdr3_aa: CASSVPGQGYEQYF; cdr3_nt: TGTGCCAGCAGTGTACCGGGACAGGGCTACGAGCAGTACTTC; v_call: TRBV27; j_call: TRBJ2-7; clone_size: few; d_call: TRBD1
cdr3_aa: CAIGTGPYEQYF; cdr3_nt: TGTGCCATCGGGACAGGACCTTACGAGCAGTACTTC; v_call: TRBV10-3; j_call: TRBJ2-7; clone_size: NA; d_call: TRBD1
cdr3_aa: CASSHLFPGQGPYEQYF; cdr3_nt: TGCGCCAGCAGCCACCTATTCCCGGGACAGGGGCCCTACGAGCAGTACTTC; v_call: TRBV4-1; j_call: TRBJ2-7; clone_size: many; d_call: TRBD1
cdr3_aa: CSVVRTNTGELFF; cdr3_nt: TGCAGCGTTGTGCGGACGAACACCGGGGAGCTGTTTTTT; v_call: TRBV29-1; j_call: TRBJ2-2; clone_size: many; d_call: NA
cdr3_aa: CASSPVWSGADTQYF; cdr3_nt: TGTGCCAGCAGCCCGGTTTGGTCAGGGGCAGATACGCAGTATTTT; v_call: TRBV7-8; j_call: TRBJ2-3; clone_size: NA; d_call: NA
cdr3_aa: CASSQDRGRANEKLFF; cdr3_nt: TGCGCCAGCAGCCAAGATCGGGGCAGAGCTAATGAAAAACTGTTTTTT; v_call: TRBV4-1; j_call: TRBJ1-4; clone_size: NA; d_call: NA
cdr3_aa: CSASLDNEQFF; cdr3_nt: TGCAGTGCTAGTTTGGACAATGAGCAGTTCTTC; v_call: TRBV20-1; j_call: TRBJ2-1; clone_size: many; d_call: NA
cdr3_aa: CASSELGTGRFYESQYF; cdr3_nt: TGTGCCAGCAGTGAACTAGGGACAGGGCGGTTTTACGAGTCCCAGTACTTC; v_call: TRBV2; j_call: TRBJ2-5; clone_size: NA; d_call: TRBD1
cdr3_aa: CASSPPLIGSTEAFF; cdr3_nt: TGTGCCAGCAGTCCCCCCTTAATAGGGAGCACTGAAGCTTTCTTT; v_call: TRBV12-3/TRBV12-4; j_call: TRBJ1-1; clone_size: NA; d_call: NA
cdr3_aa: CSAPVQGNTGELFF; cdr3_nt: TGCAGTGCCCCGGTGCAGGGGAACACCGGGGAGCTGTTTTTT; v_call: TRBV20-1; j_call: TRBJ2-2; clone_size: many; d_call: NA
cdr3_aa: CASGQGRRETQYF; cdr3_nt: TGTGCCAGCGGTCAGGGCCGACGGGAGACCCAGTACTTC; v_call: TRBV27; j_call: TRBJ2-5; clone_size: NA; d_call: NA
cdr3_aa: CATSSGTGGIYGYTF; cdr3_nt: TGTGCCACCAGCAGTGGGACAGGCGGTATCTATGGCTACACCTTC; v_call: TRBV15; j_call: TRBJ1-2; clone_size: once; d_call: TRBD1
cdr3_aa: CAIRDYGYTF; cdr3_nt: TGTGCCATCAGAGACTATGGCTACACCTTC; v_call: TRBV10-3; j_call: TRBJ1-2; clone_size: NA; d_call: NA
cdr3_aa: CSATAGGKETQYF; cdr3_nt: TGCAGCGCTACGGCAGGGGGCAAAGAGACCCAGTACTTT; v_call: TRBV29-1; j_call: TRBJ2-3; clone_size: NA; d_call: TRBD1
cdr3_aa: CASSLSDTQYF; cdr3_nt: TGTGCCAGCAGCTTATCAGATACGCAGTATTTT; v_call: TRBV7-9; j_call: TRBJ2-3; clone_size: many; d_call: NA
cdr3_aa: CVWTLADTQYF; cdr3_nt: TGTGTCTGGACCTTAGCAGATACGCAGTATTTT; v_call: TRBV30; j_call: TRBJ2-3; clone_size: NA; d_call: NA
cdr3_aa: CAISEGGAANYGYTF; cdr3_nt: TGTGCCATCAGTGAGGGGGGTGCAGCTAACTATGGCTACACCTTC; v_call: TRBV10-3; j_call: TRBJ1-2; clone_size: many; d_call: NA
cdr3_aa: CATSRDRNEYTEAFF; cdr3_nt: TGTGCCACCAGCAGAGATCGGAATGAGTACACTGAAGCTTTCTTT; v_call: TRBV15; j_call: TRBJ1-1; clone_size: NA; d_call: NA
cdr3_aa: CSVEAGVPGRETQYF; cdr3_nt: TGCAGCGTTGAGGCGGGGGTACCGGGGCGAGAGACCCAGTACTTC; v_call: TRBV29-1; j_call: TRBJ2-5; clone_size: NA; d_call: TRBD2
cdr3_aa: CASRNPGGDEQFF; cdr3_nt: TGTGCCAGCAGGAACCCCGGGGGGGATGAGCAGTTCTTC; v_call: TRBV6-5; j_call: TRBJ2-1; clone_size: many; d_call: TRBD2
cdr3_aa: CASSLDRAGNTIYF; cdr3_nt: TGTGCCAGCAGTTTGGACAGGGCTGGAAACACCATATATTTT; v_call: TRBV5-6; j_call: TRBJ1-3; clone_size: NA; d_call: TRBD1
cdr3_aa: CASGIAGGAPGELFF; cdr3_nt: TGTGCCAGCGGGATAGCGGGAGGGGCGCCCGGGGAGCTGTTTTTT; v_call: TRBV6-5; j_call: TRBJ2-2; clone_size: NA; d_call: TRBD2
cdr3_aa: CASSYAGGNTDTQYF; cdr3_nt: TGTGCCAGCAGTTACGCAGGGGGTAACACAGATACGCAGTATTTT; v_call: TRBV2; j_call: TRBJ2-3; clone_size: NA; d_call: TRBD1
cdr3_aa: CASSESGVETQYF; cdr3_nt: TGCGCCAGCAGTGAATCGGGGGTGGAGACCCAGTACTTC; v_call: TRBV10-2; j_call: TRBJ2-5; clone_size: NA; d_call: NA
cdr3_aa: CSASRDTDTQYF; cdr3_nt: TGCAGTGCTAGTCGGGACACAGATACGCAGTATTTT; v_call: TRBV20-1; j_call: TRBJ2-3; clone_size: medium-sized; d_call: NA
cdr3_aa: CASSPLNSFSGNTIYF; cdr3_nt: TGTGCCAGCTCACCACTCAACAGTTTCTCTGGAAACACCATATATTTT; v_call: TRBV18; j_call: TRBJ1-3; clone_size: many; d_call: NA
cdr3_aa: CSAEPGFAGTLNEQFF; cdr3_nt: TGCAGTGCGGAACCAGGATTTGCGGGGACTTTAAATGAGCAGTTCTTC; v_call: TRBV20-1; j_call: TRBJ2-1; clone_size: NA; d_call: NA
cdr3_aa: CASSDRRNGYTF; cdr3_nt: TGTGCCAGCAGTGACAGGAGGAATGGCTACACCTTC; v_call: TRBV6-1; j_call: TRBJ1-2; clone_size: NA; d_call: NA
cdr3_aa: CSARPTEAFF; cdr3_nt: TGCAGTGCTAGGCCCACTGAAGCTTTCTTT; v_call: TRBV20-1; j_call: TRBJ1-1; clone_size: many; d_call: NA
cdr3_aa: CASGGGGRTDTQYF; cdr3_nt: TGTGCCAGCGGGGGGGGGGGACGCACAGATACGCAGTATTTT; v_call: TRBV25-1; j_call: TRBJ2-3; clone_size: once; d_call: TRBD2
cdr3_aa: CASSGLAGFSSYNEQFF; cdr3_nt: TGTGCCAGTAGCGGACTAGCGGGGTTTAGCTCCTACAATGAGCAGTTCTTC; v_call: TRBV19; j_call: TRBJ2-1; clone_size: NA; d_call: TRBD2
cdr3_aa: CASSITRGGGQETQYF; cdr3_nt: TGTGCCAGTAGTATAACTAGGGGAGGGGGACAAGAGACCCAGTACTTC; v_call: TRBV19; j_call: TRBJ2-5; clone_size: many; d_call: NA
cdr3_aa: CAISEGQGLTDTQYF; cdr3_nt: TGTGCCATCAGTGAGGGACAGGGCCTCACAGATACGCAGTATTTT; v_call: TRBV10-3; j_call: TRBJ2-3; clone_size: many; d_call: TRBD1
cdr3_aa: CSAKGGGARETQYF; cdr3_nt: TGCAGTGCTAAGGGGGGGGGGGCGCGGGAGACCCAGTACTTC; v_call: TRBV20-1; j_call: TRBJ2-5; clone_size: NA; d_call: NA
cdr3_aa: CASSPGQNNEKLFF; cdr3_nt: TGCGCCAGCAGCCCGGGACAGAATAATGAAAAACTGTTTTTT; v_call: TRBV14; j_call: TRBJ1-4; clone_size: NA; d_call: TRBD1
cdr3_aa: CAIMLAGGPNTGELFF; cdr3_nt: TGTGCCATCATGCTAGCGGGAGGCCCGAACACCGGGGAGCTGTTTTTT; v_call: TRBV10-3; j_call: TRBJ2-2; clone_size: NA; d_call: TRBD2
cdr3_aa: CASSIGANGQETQYF; cdr3_nt: TGTGCCAGTAGTATAGGAGCTAATGGCCAAGAGACCCAGTACTTC; v_call: TRBV19; j_call: TRBJ2-5; clone_size: few; d_call: NA
cdr3_aa: CASSVATGAGYTF; cdr3_nt: TGTGCCAGCAGCGTCGCGACAGGGGCCGGCTACACCTTC; v_call: TRBV9; j_call: TRBJ1-2; clone_size: NA; d_call: TRBD1
cdr3_aa: CASSYLGGRETQYF; cdr3_nt: TGTGCCAGCAGCTACCTTGGAGGGCGAGAGACCCAGTACTTC; v_call: TRBV7-2; j_call: TRBJ2-5; clone_size: many; d_call: NA
cdr3_aa: CASSAPGTGAPHEQYF; cdr3_nt: TGTGCCAGCAGTGCTCCCGGGACAGGGGCCCCTCACGAGCAGTACTTC; v_call: TRBV25-1; j_call: TRBJ2-7; clone_size: many; d_call: TRBD1
cdr3_aa: CASSFSGSHEQFF; cdr3_nt: TGTGCCAGCAGCTTTAGCGGGAGCCATGAGCAGTTCTTC; v_call: TRBV7-3; j_call: TRBJ2-1; clone_size: NA; d_call: TRBD2
cdr3_aa: CASSPRRQGEAFF; cdr3_nt: TGTGCCAGCAGCCCTCGCCGACAGGGTGAAGCTTTCTTT; v_call: TRBV3-1; j_call: TRBJ1-1; clone_size: few; d_call: TRBD1
cdr3_aa: CATSPTGLSEAFF; cdr3_nt: TGTGCCACCAGTCCGACAGGGCTCTCTGAAGCTTTCTTT; v_call: TRBV24-1; j_call: TRBJ1-1; clone_size: once; d_call: TRBD1
cdr3_aa: CASSLAGRGGYYEQYF; cdr3_nt: TGTGCCAGCAGCTTAGCGGGCAGGGGAGGGTACTACGAGCAGTACTTC; v_call: TRBV7-8; j_call: TRBJ2-7; clone_size: NA; d_call: NA
cdr3_aa: CAISEPYTDYSGNTIYF; cdr3_nt: TGTGCCATCAGTGAGCCTTACACGGATTACTCTGGAAACACCATATATTTT; v_call: TRBV10-3; j_call: TRBJ1-3; clone_size: NA; d_call: NA
cdr3_aa: CASSVGGELFF; cdr3_nt: TGTGCCAGCAGCGTAGGCGGGGAGCTGTTTTTT; v_call: TRBV9; j_call: TRBJ2-2; clone_size: NA; d_call: NA
cdr3_aa: CASSLSNIGNQPQHF; cdr3_nt: TGTGCCAGCAGTTTGTCGAACATCGGCAATCAGCCCCAGCATTTT; v_call: TRBV10-1; j_call: TRBJ1-5; clone_size: few; d_call: NA